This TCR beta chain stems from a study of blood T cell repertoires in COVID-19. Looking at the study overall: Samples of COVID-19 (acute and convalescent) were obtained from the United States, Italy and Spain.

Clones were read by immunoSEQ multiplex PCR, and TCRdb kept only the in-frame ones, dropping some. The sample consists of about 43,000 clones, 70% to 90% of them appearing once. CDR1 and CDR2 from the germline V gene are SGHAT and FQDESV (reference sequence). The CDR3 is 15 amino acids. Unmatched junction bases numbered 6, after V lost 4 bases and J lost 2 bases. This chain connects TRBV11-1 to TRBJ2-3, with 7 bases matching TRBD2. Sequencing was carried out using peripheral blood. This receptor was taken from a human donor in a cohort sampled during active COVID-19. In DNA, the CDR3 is TGTGCCAGCAGCTCCTTGACTAGCCACACAGATACGCAGTATTTT. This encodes CASSSLTSHTDTQYF.